The 10 T cell receptor beta chains in this list originate from one sample, sequenced in a study of graft-versus-host responses after intestinal transplantation. These receptors lack a known antigen. Measured with immunoSEQ multiplex PCR; TCRdb has only the in-frame clones, and not every one. The sample has roughly 110,000 clones; around 90% are singletons. The sequencing here drew on unstimulated CD4+ T cells sorted from spleen or lymph node cells, taken before transplant. The source of these receptors is a human donor who was the organ donor for an intestinal transplant.

This clone is a singleton in its sample. The chain joins TRBV6-5 to TRBJ2-3, with D unclear. From germline, CDR1 is MNHEY and CDR2 SVGAGI. V shed 0 bases and J shed 2 bases, with 9 bases lying between them. The CDR3 is 15 residues long. CDR3 DNA: TGTGCCAGCAGTTACTCGTCGCGAGTCACAGATACGCAGTATTTT. Translated: CASSYSSRVTDTQYF.

This clone is termed medium-sized (0.01 to 0.1%). The V and J genes are TRBV10-3 and TRBJ2-7; 9 nucleotides line up with TRBD2. After removal of 5 bases from V and 5 bases from J, the junction contained 10 bases not matched to a gene. This CDR3 contains 15 residues. Per the germline V gene, CDR1 is ENHRY and CDR2 is SYGVKD. The CDR3 DNA follows: TGTGCCATCAGTTTCGGACTAGCGAGTTCCGACGAGCAGTACTTC. Translated, it gives CAISFGLASSDEQYF.

V gene TRBV9 combines with J gene TRBJ2-6; D possibly uses TRBD1 or TRBD2 (6 bases each). Germline CDR1 is SGDLS and CDR2 is YYNGEE. There are 20 residues in the CDR3. The V and J ends lost 0 bases and 4 bases respectively, with 23 bases between them. CDR3 residues: CASSVVNLRFGGEGANVLTF. CDR3 nucleotides: TGTGCCAGCAGCGTAGTTAACTTGCGGTTCGGGGGCGAGGGGGCCAACGTCCTGACTTTC.

V gene TRBV19 combines with J gene TRBJ2-1; no reliable D call. Trimming took off 3 bases at V and 0 bases at J, with 3 bases between the two ends. The germline V gene encodes CDR1 LNHDA and CDR2 SQIVND (reference sequence). The CDR3 covers 13 residues. The CDR3 loop is CASSMGSYNEQFF. CDR3 DNA sequence: TGTGCCAGTAGTATGGGCTCCTACAATGAGCAGTTCTTC.

The chain is built from TRBV6-1 and TRBJ1-3, with D possibly matching TRBD1 (6 bases). CDR1 is MNHNS and CDR2 is SASEGT in the germline V gene. The CDR3 loop spans 17 amino acids. V lost 2 bases and J 0 bases, leaving 14 bases between the germline ends. The CDR3 nucleotides are TGTGCCAGCAGTGAATTTTTGGGACATAGCTCTGGAAACACCATATATTTT. Its protein product is CASSEFLGHSSGNTIYF.

The chain couples TRBV6-5 to TRBJ1-2; maybe TRBD1 (5 bases). V dropped 0 bases and J dropped 4 bases, with 15 bases sitting between them. CDR3 length: 16 amino acids. CDR1 and CDR2 (germline): MNHEY, SVGAGI. The CDR3 DNA follows: TGTGCCAGCAGTTACTCTTCTGGGGGAAGTGCCTATGGCTACACCTTC. The encoded protein is CASSYSSGGSAYGYTF.

This clone was picked up one time. The chain combines TRBV7-6 with TRBJ2-5, with TRBD1 identical over 11 bases. Germline V gene lookup returns CDR1 SGHVS and CDR2 FNYEAQ. J was trimmed by 5 bases and V by 2 bases; bases with no gene match: 4. The CDR3 covers 15 residues. The CDR3 loop reads CASSLRRTGGETQYF. The CDR3 DNA is TGTGCCAGCAGCTTAAGGAGGACAGGGGGCGAGACCCAGTACTTC.

The V and J genes are TRBV6-5 and TRBJ2-1, with D unclear. Germline assignment: CDR1 MNHEY and CDR2 SVGAGI. V lost 6 bases to trimming and J lost 2 bases, with 14 bases between them. This CDR3 contains 15 residues. This chain's CDR3 is CASSQTDLTYNEQFF. The CDR3 region has the DNA TGTGCCAGCAGCCAGACCGACCTGACCTACAATGAGCAGTTCTTC.

The chain joins TRBV9 to TRBJ2-2, with 9 bases fitting TRBD2. The germline CDR1 and CDR2 sequences are SGDLS and YYNGEE. Trimming cost V 4 bases and J 3 bases; bases outside gene matches: 7. CDR3 size: 16 residues. CDR3 region: CASSPSGLAHTGELFF. CDR3 nucleotides: TGTGCCAGCAGCCCCTCGGGACTAGCACACACCGGGGAGCTGTTTTTT.

This chain links TRBV6-4 with TRBJ1-1, with a possible D match to TRBD1 (5 bases). CDR1 and CDR2 from the germline V gene are MRHNA and SNTAGT. The CDR3 contains 13 residues. V was pared by 3 bases and J by 2 bases, with 7 bases between. CDR3 amino acids: CASSEQENTEAFF. DNA of the CDR3: TGTGCCAGCAGTGAACAGGAAAACACTGAAGCTTTCTTT.